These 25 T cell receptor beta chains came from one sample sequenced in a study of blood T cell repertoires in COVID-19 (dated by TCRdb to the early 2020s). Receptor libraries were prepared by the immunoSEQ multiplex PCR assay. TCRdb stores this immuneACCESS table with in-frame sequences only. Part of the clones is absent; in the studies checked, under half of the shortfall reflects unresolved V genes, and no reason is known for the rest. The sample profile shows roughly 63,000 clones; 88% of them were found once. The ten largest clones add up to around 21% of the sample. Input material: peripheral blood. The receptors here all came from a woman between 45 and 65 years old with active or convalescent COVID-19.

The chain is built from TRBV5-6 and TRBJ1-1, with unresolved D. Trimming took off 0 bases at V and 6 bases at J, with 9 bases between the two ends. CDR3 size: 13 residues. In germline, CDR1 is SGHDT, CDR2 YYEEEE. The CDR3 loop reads CASSLAGSPEAFF. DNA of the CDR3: TGTGCCAGCAGCTTGGCCGGGAGTCCTGAAGCTTTCTTT.

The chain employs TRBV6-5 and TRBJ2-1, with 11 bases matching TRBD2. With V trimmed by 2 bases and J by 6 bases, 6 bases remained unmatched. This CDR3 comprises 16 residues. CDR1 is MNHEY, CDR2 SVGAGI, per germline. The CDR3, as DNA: TGTGCCAGCAGTTACGGGGTAGCGGGAGGGCGCAATGAGCAGTTCTTC. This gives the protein CASSYGVAGGRNEQFF.

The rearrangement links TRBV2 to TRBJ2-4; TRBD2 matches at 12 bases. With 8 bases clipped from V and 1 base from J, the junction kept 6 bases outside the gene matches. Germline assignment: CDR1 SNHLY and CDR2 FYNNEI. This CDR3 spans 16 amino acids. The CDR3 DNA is TGTGCCAGCCGGACTAGCGGGACACTTGCCAAAAACATTCAGTACTTC. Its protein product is CASRTSGTLAKNIQYF.

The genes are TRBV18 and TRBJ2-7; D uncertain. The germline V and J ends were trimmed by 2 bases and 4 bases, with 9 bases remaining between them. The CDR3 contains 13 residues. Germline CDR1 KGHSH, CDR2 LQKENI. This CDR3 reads CASSPARWYEQYF. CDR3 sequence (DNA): TGTGCCAGCTCACCAGCTAGATGGTACGAGCAGTACTTC.

The CDR3 loop is CASSQNRGRDQPQHF. In DNA form, the CDR3 reads TGTGCCAGCAGTCAGAACAGGGGACGGGATCAGCCCCAGCATTTT. The chain links TRBV28 to TRBJ1-5; 7 bases are shared with TRBD1. V dropped 5 bases and J dropped 5; count of bases not matched to a gene: 9. The CDR3 loop spans 15 amino acids. CDR1 and CDR2 from the germline V gene are MDHEN and SYDVKM.

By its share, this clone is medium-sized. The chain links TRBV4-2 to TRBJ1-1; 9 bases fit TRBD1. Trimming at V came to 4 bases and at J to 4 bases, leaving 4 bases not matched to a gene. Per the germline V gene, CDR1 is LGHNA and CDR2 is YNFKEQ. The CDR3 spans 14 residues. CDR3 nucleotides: TGTGCCAGCAGCCGGGGACAGGGAGCCACTGAAGCTTTCTTT. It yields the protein CASSRGQGATEAFF.

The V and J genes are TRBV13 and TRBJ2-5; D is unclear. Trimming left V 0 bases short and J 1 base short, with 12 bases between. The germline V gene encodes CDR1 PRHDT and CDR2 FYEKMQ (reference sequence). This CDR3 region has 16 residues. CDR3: CASSLGGRILQETQYF. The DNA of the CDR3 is TGTGCCAGCAGCTTAGGGGGCCGGATACTCCAAGAGACCCAGTACTTC.

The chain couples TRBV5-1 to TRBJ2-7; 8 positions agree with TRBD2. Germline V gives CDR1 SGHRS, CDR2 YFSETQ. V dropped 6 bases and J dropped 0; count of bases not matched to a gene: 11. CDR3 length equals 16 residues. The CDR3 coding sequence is TGCGCCAGCACCCGGGGGCGGGGGGACTACTCCTACGAGCAGTACTTC. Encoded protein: CASTRGRGDYSYEQYF.

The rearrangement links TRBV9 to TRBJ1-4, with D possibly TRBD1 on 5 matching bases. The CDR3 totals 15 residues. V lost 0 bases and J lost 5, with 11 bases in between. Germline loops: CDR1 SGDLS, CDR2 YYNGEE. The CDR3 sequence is CASSVDGGRNEKLFF. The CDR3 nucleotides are TGTGCCAGCAGCGTAGACGGGGGACGGAATGAAAAACTGTTTTTT.

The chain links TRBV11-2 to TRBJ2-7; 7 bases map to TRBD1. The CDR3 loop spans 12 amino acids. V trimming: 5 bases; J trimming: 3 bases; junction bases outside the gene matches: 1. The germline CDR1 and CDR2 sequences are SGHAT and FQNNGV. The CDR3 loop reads CASSRQGYEQYF. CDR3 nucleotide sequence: TGTGCCAGCAGCCGACAGGGCTACGAGCAGTACTTC.

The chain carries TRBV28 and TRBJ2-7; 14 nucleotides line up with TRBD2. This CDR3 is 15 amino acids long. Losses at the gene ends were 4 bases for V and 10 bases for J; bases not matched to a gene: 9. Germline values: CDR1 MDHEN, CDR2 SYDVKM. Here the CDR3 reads CASSSYPGLAGVQYF. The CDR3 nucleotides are TGTGCCAGCAGTTCATATCCGGGACTAGCGGGAGTTCAGTACTTC.

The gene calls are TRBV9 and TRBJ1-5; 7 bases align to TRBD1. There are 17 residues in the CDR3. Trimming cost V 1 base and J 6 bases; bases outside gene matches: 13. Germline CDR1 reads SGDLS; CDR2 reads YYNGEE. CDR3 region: CASSVSDRVLDIQPQHF. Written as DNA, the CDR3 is TGTGCCAGCAGCGTATCTGACAGGGTCCTTGACATTCAGCCCCAGCATTTT.

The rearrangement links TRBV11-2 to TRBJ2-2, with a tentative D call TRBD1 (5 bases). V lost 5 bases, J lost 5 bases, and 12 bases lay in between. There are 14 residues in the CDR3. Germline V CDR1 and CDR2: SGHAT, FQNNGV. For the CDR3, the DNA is TGTGCCAGCAGCCTGGGGCCAGCTACCGGGGAGCTGTTTTTT. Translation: CASSLGPATGELFF.

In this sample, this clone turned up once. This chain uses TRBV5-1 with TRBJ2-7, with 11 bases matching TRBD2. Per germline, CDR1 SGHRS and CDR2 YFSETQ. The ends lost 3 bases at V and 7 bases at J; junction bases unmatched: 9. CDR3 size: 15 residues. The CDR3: CASSSVSGRGGEQYF. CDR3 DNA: TGCGCCAGCAGCTCTGTTAGCGGGAGGGGCGGTGAGCAGTACTTC. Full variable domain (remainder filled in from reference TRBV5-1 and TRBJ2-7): KAGVTQTPRYLIKTRGQQVTLSCSPISGHRSVSWYQQTPGQGLQFLFEYFSETQRNKGNFPGRFSGRQFSNSRSEMNVSTLELGDSALYLCASSSVSGRGGEQYFGPGTRLTVT.

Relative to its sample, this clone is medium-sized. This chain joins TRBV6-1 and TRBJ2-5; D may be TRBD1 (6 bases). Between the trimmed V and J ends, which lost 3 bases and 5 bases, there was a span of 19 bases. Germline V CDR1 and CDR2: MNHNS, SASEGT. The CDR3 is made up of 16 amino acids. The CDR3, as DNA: TGTGCCAGCAGTGATTCGGTACAGGGTATGGGGGAGACCCAGTACTTC. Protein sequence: CASSDSVQGMGETQYF.

Here the CDR3 DNA reads TGTGCCAGCAGCCCTGGGGCCAATACGAATCAGCCCCAGCATTTT. Translation gives CASSPGANTNQPQHF. This chain joins TRBV7-8 and TRBJ1-5; D possibly corresponds to TRBD1 (5 bases). From germline, CDR1 is SGHVS and CDR2 FQNEAQ. With 5 bases removed from V and 4 bases from J, the gap between germline ends came to 15 bases. The CDR3 spans 15 residues.

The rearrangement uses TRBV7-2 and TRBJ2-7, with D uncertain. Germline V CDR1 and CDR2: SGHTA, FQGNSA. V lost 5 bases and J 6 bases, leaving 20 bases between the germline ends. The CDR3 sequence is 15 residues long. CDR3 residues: CASSPDLSRPLEQYF. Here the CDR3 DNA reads TGTGCCAGCAGCCCCGACTTGAGTAGGCCGCTCGAGCAGTACTTC.

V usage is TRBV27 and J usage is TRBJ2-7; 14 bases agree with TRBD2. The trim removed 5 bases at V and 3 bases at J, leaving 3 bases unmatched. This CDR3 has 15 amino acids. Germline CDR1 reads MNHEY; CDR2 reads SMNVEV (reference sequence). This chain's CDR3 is CASSVGTSGSYEQYF. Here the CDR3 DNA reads TGTGCCAGCAGTGTCGGGACTAGCGGGAGCTACGAGCAGTACTTC.

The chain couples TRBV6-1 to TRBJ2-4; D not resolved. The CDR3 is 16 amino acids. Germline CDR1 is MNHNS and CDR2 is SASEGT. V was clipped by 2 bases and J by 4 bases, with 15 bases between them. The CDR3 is CASSENPGSRKNIQYF. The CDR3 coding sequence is TGTGCCAGCAGTGAAAACCCCGGGTCGAGGAAAAACATTCAGTACTTC.

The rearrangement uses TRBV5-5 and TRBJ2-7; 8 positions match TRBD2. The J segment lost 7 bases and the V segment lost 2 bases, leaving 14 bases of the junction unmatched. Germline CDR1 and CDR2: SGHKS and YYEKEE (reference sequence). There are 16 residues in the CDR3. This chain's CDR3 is CASSFPPLAGSSEQYF. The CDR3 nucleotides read TGTGCCAGCAGCTTTCCCCCCTTAGCGGGGAGTTCAGAGCAGTACTTC.

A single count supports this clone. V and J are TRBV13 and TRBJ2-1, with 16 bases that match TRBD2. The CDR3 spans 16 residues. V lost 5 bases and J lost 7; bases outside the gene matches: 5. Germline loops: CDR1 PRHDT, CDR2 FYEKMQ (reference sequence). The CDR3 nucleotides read TGTGCCAGCAGCGGGACTAGCGGGAGGGCCGGAAATGAGCAGTTCTTC. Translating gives CASSGTSGRAGNEQFF. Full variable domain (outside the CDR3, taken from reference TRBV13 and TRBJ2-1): AAGVIQSPRHLIKEKRETATLKCYPIPRHDTVYWYQQGPGQDPQFLISFYEKMQSDKGSIPDRFSAQQFSDYHSELNMSSLELGDSALYFCASSGTSGRAGNEQFFGPGTRLTVL.

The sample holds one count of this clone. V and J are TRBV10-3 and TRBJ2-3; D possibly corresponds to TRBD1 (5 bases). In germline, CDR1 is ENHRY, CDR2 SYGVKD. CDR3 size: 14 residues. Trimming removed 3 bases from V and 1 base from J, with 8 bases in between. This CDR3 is CAISDRVGTDTQYF. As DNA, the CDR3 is TGTGCCATCAGTGACAGGGTAGGCACAGATACGCAGTATTTT.

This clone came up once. The DNA for the CDR3 is TGTGCCAGCAGGTCGTCAGGGAATTCGCAGCAGTACTTC. Its translation is CASRSSGNSQQYF. This chain links TRBV27 with TRBJ2-7; perhaps TRBD1 as D (5 bases). V was cut by 6 bases and J by 8 bases, with 17 bases left in between. Germline V gene lookup returns CDR1 MNHEY and CDR2 SMNVEV (reference sequence). The length of the CDR3 is 13 residues.

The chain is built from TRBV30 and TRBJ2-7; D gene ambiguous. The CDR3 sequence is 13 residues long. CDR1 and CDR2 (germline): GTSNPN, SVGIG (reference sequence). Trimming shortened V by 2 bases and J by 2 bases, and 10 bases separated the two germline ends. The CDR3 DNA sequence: TGTGCCTGGAGTTCGTGGCTGACCTACGAGCAGTACTTC. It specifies CAWSSWLTYEQYF.

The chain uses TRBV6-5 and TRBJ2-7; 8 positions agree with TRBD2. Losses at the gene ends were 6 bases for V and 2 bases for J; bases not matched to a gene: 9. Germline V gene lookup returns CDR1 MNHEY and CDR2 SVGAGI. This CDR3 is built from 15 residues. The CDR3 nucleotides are TGTGCCAGCAGCTTGGTTAATAGCGGGACCTACGAGCAGTACTTC. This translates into CASSLVNSGTYEQYF.